The sequence of this TCR beta chain was determined in a study of Ad26.COV2.S vaccination and SARS-CoV-2 variants. The overall study: Sample donor was a member of the COV1001 Ad26.COV2.S trial arm. Study observations and caveats: There was reportedly substantial breadth in spike-specific CD8+ and CD4+ T cell responses after vaccination. Spike-specific TCR breadth was greater in vaccine than placebo recipients. Placebo recipients and vaccine recipients were similar in non-spike TCR breadth.

As regards this clone: The antigen remains undetermined.

Per germline, CDR1 SGHRS and CDR2 YFSETQ. CDR3 length equals 14 residues. V dropped 6 bases and J dropped 0 bases, with 11 bases sitting between them. The table came from immunoSEQ multiplex PCR; TCRdb's copy has only in-frame clones and leaves some out. The data hold 430,000 or so clones, with roughly 87% observed a single time. Described treatment: 15 to 20 received Ad26.COV2.S at low or high dose, single or two shots; 5 received placebo; per-sample allocation not given. On day 63 after the first injection, vaccine and placebo recipients gave samples. The clonotype was recovered from a person between 18 and 65 years old who received the Ad26.COV2.S COVID-19 vaccine or a placebo. Sample: peripheral blood, taken in a trial of Ad26.COV2.S vaccine versus placebo. The chain recombines TRBV5-1 with TRBJ2-3; no firm D call. CDR3 nucleotides: TGCGCCAGCAATAGGTCTCCTAGCACAGATACGCAGTATTTT. Amino acid sequence: CASNRSPSTDTQYF.